These 17 T cell receptor beta chains were sequenced from one sample in a study of long-term antiretroviral therapy in people with HIV (dated by TCRdb to between 2022 and 2023). The immunoSEQ hsTCRB v3.0 assay was used at survey level resolution for TRB variable region sequencing. TCRdb obtained this table from immuneACCESS and retained in-frame rearrangements with V and J assigned. These tables miss some clones; where compared with another copy, unresolved V genes account for less than half of the shortfall, and the remainder is unexplained. This sample is represented by 20,000 to 25,000 clones; 70% to 85% of them were singletons. The ten largest clones add up to around 4.2% of the sample. The sequencing here drew on unsorted PBMCs, taken 0.5 years after starting antiretroviral therapy. These TCRs come from a young man with HIV.

V gene TRBV9 combines with J gene TRBJ2-7, with D possibly TRBD2 on 7 matching bases. This CDR3 has 15 residues. From germline, CDR1 is SGDLS and CDR2 YYNGEE. Trimming took 2 bases from V and 7 from J, leaving 19 bases between them. This CDR3 reads CASSVLEGGAGEQYF. The CDR3 DNA sequence: TGTGCCAGCAGCGTCCTCGAAGGGGGGGCAGGGGAGCAGTACTTC.

V is TRBV7-7 and J is TRBJ2-1; 9 bases align to TRBD1. CDR1 and CDR2 (germline): SSHAT, FNYEAQ (reference sequence). The CDR3 has 16 residues. With V trimmed by 5 bases and J by 2 bases, 7 bases remained unmatched. The CDR3 here is CASSATGGAAYNEQFF. The CDR3 DNA follows: TGTGCCAGCAGCGCAACAGGGGGCGCAGCCTACAATGAGCAGTTCTTC.

The chain uses TRBV30 and TRBJ1-5; D may be TRBD1 (6 bases). The CDR3 has 14 amino acids. Between the trimmed V and J ends, which lost 0 bases and 2 bases, there was a span of 8 bases. CDR1 is GTSNPN, CDR2 SVGIG, per germline (reference sequence). The CDR3: CAWSVKGGNQPQHF. DNA for the CDR3: TGTGCCTGGAGTGTAAAGGGGGGCAATCAGCCCCAGCATTTT.

This chain links TRBV7-2 with TRBJ1-6, with TRBD1 matching 8 bases. Germline V lookup: CDR1 SGHTA, CDR2 FQGNSA. The trim removed 5 bases at V and 10 bases at J, leaving 7 bases unmatched. The CDR3 consists of 14 residues. For the CDR3, the DNA is TGTGCCAGCAGCCGACAGGGGTTAGGATCACCCCTCCACTTT. Translated, it gives CASSRQGLGSPLHF. The full variable domain, in which reference TRBV7-2 and TRBJ1-6 provide the parts outside the CDR3, is GAGVSQSPSNKVTEKGKDVELRCDPISGHTALYWYRQSLGQGLEFLIYFQGNSAPDKSGLPSDRFSAERTGGSVSTLTIQRTQQEDSAVYLCASSRQGLGSPLHFGNGTRLTVT.

This clone was recorded once. CDR3 residues: CASSLGTLCSGNTIYF. In DNA form, the CDR3 reads TGTGCCAGCAGTTTGGGGACTCTCTGCTCTGGAAACACCATATATTTT. The gene calls are TRBV27 and TRBJ1-3; D is perhaps TRBD1 (5 bases). CDR3 length equals 16 residues. Looked up from germline, CDR1 is MNHEY and CDR2 is SMNVEV (reference sequence). V lost 3 bases to trimming and J lost 0 bases, with 12 bases between them.

This clone was seen a handful of times. The chain carries TRBV19 and TRBJ1-5; D is ambiguous. Germline V gene data show CDR1 as LNHDA and CDR2 as SQIVND (reference sequence). CDR3 length: 14 amino acids. The germline V and J ends were trimmed by 1 base and 4 bases, with 8 bases remaining between them. The CDR3 loop is CASSIGAANQPQHF. The CDR3 DNA is TGTGCCAGTAGTATAGGGGCAGCGAATCAGCCCCAGCATTTT. Based on the CDR3 plus reference TRBV19 and TRBJ1-5, the full variable domain is DGGITQSPKYLFRKEGQNVTLSCEQNLNHDAMYWYRQDPGQGLRLIYYSQIVNDFQKGDIAEGYSVSREKKESFPLTVTSAQKNPTAFYLCASSIGAANQPQHFGDGTRLSIL.

V gene TRBV5-1 combines with J gene TRBJ2-1, with TRBD2 matching 14 bases. The CDR3 length is 19 residues. CDR1 and CDR2 (germline): SGHRS, YFSETQ. V shed 4 bases and J 1 base; nucleotides not matched to a gene: 10. The CDR3 sequence is CASSLTTSGRAGSYNEQFF. The CDR3 coding sequence is TGCGCCAGCAGCCTTACGACTAGCGGGAGGGCCGGGTCCTACAATGAGCAGTTCTTC.

The J gene is TRBJ1-2, the V gene TRBV27; D may be TRBD1 (6 bases). CDR3 length equals 15 residues. CDR1 is MNHEY and CDR2 is SMNVEV in the germline V gene (reference sequence). V lost 7 bases and J 7 bases, leaving 22 bases between the germline ends. The CDR3 DNA is TGTGCCAGCAACCATGAACCCAGGGGAGACGGTGGCTACACCTTC. This sequence encodes CASNHEPRGDGGYTF.

V usage is TRBV5-6 and J usage is TRBJ1-2; TRBD1 might be the D (6 bases). Germline V CDR1 and CDR2: SGHDT, YYEEEE. This CDR3 has 14 residues. Trimming shortened V by 1 base and J by 0 bases, and 7 bases separated the two germline ends. CDR3 sequence: CASSLPGANYGYTF. The CDR3 DNA follows: TGTGCCAGCAGCTTGCCAGGGGCTAACTATGGCTACACCTTC.

This chain connects TRBV5-4 to TRBJ2-7, with 16 positions matching TRBD2. CDR3 size: 17 residues. Germline CDR1 reads SGHNT; CDR2 reads YYREEE (reference sequence). The junction had 6 bases not matched to a gene; V was cut back by 4 bases and J by 2 bases. CDR3 DNA sequence: TGTGCCAGCAGCGCGGGACTAGCGGGGGGGCCGGCCTACGAGCAGTACTTC. It translates to CASSAGLAGGPAYEQYF.

CDR3 sequence: CASSAGLTTYEQYF. CDR3 bases: TGTGCCAGCAGCGCCGGCCTTACAACCTACGAGCAGTACTTC. The rearrangement uses TRBV5-4 and TRBJ2-7; D is unclear. This CDR3 region has 14 residues. Per germline, CDR1 SGHNT and CDR2 YYREEE (reference sequence). With 4 bases removed from V and 2 bases from J, the gap between germline ends came to 13 bases.

In DNA form, the CDR3 reads TGTGCCAGCAGCCCTAGGGGCGGACTAGCACTTGAGCAGTTCTTC. It codes for CASSPRGGLALEQFF. This chain links TRBV7-9 with TRBJ2-1; 8 bases fit TRBD2. With 5 bases clipped from V and 9 bases from J, the junction kept 12 bases outside the gene matches. Germline CDR1 is SEHNR and CDR2 is FQNEAQ (reference sequence). The CDR3 spans 15 residues.

The rearrangement links TRBV2 to TRBJ2-3; 9 nucleotides agree with TRBD1. Germline values: CDR1 SNHLY, CDR2 FYNNEI. With V trimmed by 6 bases and J by 4 bases, 5 bases remained unmatched. This CDR3 region has 14 residues. CDR3 sequence (DNA): TGTGCCAGCAGCCTCGACAGGGGGGCAGATACGCAGTATTTT. This translates into CASSLDRGADTQYF.

The chain uses TRBV7-9 and TRBJ2-3; TRBD2 matches at 13 bases. Trimming cost V 5 bases and J 5 bases; bases outside gene matches: 4. The germline CDR1 and CDR2 sequences are SEHNR and FQNEAQ (reference sequence). This CDR3 spans 15 amino acids. CDR3 residues: CASSPGLAGIDTQYF. The CDR3 nucleotides read TGTGCCAGCAGCCCGGGACTAGCGGGAATAGATACGCAGTATTTT.

This chain's CDR3 is CASRSLAGGPETQYF. The CDR3 DNA follows: TGCGCCAGCAGATCACTAGCGGGGGGGCCGGAGACCCAGTACTTC. The V call is TRBV5-1, the J call TRBJ2-5; 13 nucleotides agree with TRBD2. With 5 bases clipped from V and 5 bases from J, the junction kept 6 bases outside the gene matches. This CDR3 contains 15 residues. From germline, CDR1 is SGHRS and CDR2 YFSETQ.

This sequence joins TRBV7-3 and TRBJ2-1; D is perhaps TRBD1 or TRBD2 (5 bases each). The CDR3 length is 12 residues. V was cut by 4 bases and J by 6 bases, with 7 bases left in between. Germline assignment: CDR1 SGHTA and CDR2 FQGTGA. For the CDR3, the DNA is TGTGCCAGCAGCTCTGGGGGCAATGAGCAGTTCTTC. It is translated as CASSSGGNEQFF.

V and J are TRBV6-1 and TRBJ2-3; TRBD2 matches 7 bases. The V and J ends lost 6 bases and 3 bases, in that order; junction bases with no gene match: 3. Germline assignment: CDR1 MNHNS and CDR2 SASEGT. This CDR3 spans 13 amino acids. The CDR3: CASRGGWTDTQYF. The CDR3 coding sequence is TGTGCCAGCAGGGGGGGGTGGACAGATACGCAGTATTTT.